This T cell receptor beta chain was identified during a study of blood T cell repertoires in COVID-19. Overall study: Sites across the United States, Italy and Spain contributed samples from acute and convalescent COVID-19.

In Cohort 3, a recovered donor had either two negative PCRs, clearance, or symptom resolution. CDR1 and CDR2 (germline): SGHDT, YYEEEE. There are 14 residues in the CDR3. The ends were cut back, 1 base at V and 10 bases at J, with 12 bases in the middle. Generated by immunoSEQ multiplex PCR, the TCRdb table keeps only in-frame clones and is missing some. The data contain 300,000 to 350,000 clones, approximately 85% of them singletons. This chain joins TRBV5-6 and TRBJ1-6; possible D gene TRBD1, 5 bases. The source material was PBMCs or T cells enriched from blood (not recorded which). The source is a man aged 25 to 45 who had recovered from COVID-19. The CDR3 DNA is TGTGCCAGCAGCTTGAGGGGTTCGACCTCACCCCTCCACTTT. It codes for CASSLRGSTSPLHF.